This T cell receptor beta chain originates from a study of blood T cell repertoires in COVID-19 (dated by TCRdb to about 2020). For context, the study as a whole: Samples from collaborators originated in the United States, Italy and Spain and spanned both the acute and convalescent phases of COVID-19. The prospective study material was composed of cDNA or gDNA derived from T cells, B-cell-depleted T cells, or PBMCs. Deeply sampled blood TCRbeta repertoires from subjects exposed to, actively infected with, or recovered from COVID-19 were included in the dataset. The repertoires were released in a freely available public database meant as a resource for research on the immune response to SARS-CoV-2. Samples were obtained from the ongoing ImmuneRACE study (first 160 participants) and from roughly 1,300 subjects provided by 6 global collaborators. The sample metadata nearly always contained a de-identified subject ID, COVID-19 status, age in years and sex. Where available, HLA class I and class II types were obtained from metadata supplied by the sample provider rather than from assay-based typing. What the research found in general, with its limitations: How much clinical and demographic metadata was included differed by source and by participant, and the metadata was provided uncurated.

In regard to this clone: It has no known antigen specificity. No much larger clonotype is one base removed from it; base qualities were not supplied.

One collaborating source in Seattle enrolled patients while the patients were actively infected and followed the patients over time throughout the course of disease. Each collaborating institution followed its own protocols to collect whole blood in K2EDTA tubes. Collaborator samples were shipped for TCRbeta analysis as frozen whole blood, isolated PBMCs, or DNA extracted from either sample type. Sequences SGDLS (CDR1) and YYNGEE (CDR2) are obtained from the germline V gene. For this chain, trimming is 0 bases at the V end and 2 bases at the J end, and the number of junction bases without a gene match is 8. The CDR3, cysteine through phenylalanine, is 16 amino acids long. The only DNA kept is the CDR3, 48 bases in frame from the first base. TCRbeta CDR3 regions were amplified from genomic DNA using the immunoSEQ Assay, a bias-controlled multiplex PCR. Per the original workflow: Nucleated cell counts per sample were estimated from amplification of reference gene primers within the assay. To quantify the absolute abundance of each unique TCRbeta CDR3 rearrangement, sequence reads were collapsed and filtered. For each sample, productive Simpson clonality was calculated as the square root of Simpson's diversity index over productive rearrangements. TCRdb stores this immuneACCESS table with in-frame sequences only. Part of the clones is absent; in the studies checked, under half of the shortfall reflects unresolved V genes, and no reason is known for the rest. That table is the source of V, J and clone size, and D and trimming were worked out from the DNA. Within this sample are 250,000 to 400,000 clones, with 90% of them counted one time only. 2.9% of the sample rests with the top ten.

The sequence joins TRBV9 to TRBJ2-7; 7 of the junction bases match TRBD2. The specimen sequenced was peripheral blood. The sequence was collected from a young woman with COVID-19, enrolled during active disease. The nucleotide sequence is TGTGCCAGCAGCGTAGGCGCCAGCGGGATAGCCTACGAGCAGTACTTC. The resulting protein is CASSVGASGIAYEQYF.